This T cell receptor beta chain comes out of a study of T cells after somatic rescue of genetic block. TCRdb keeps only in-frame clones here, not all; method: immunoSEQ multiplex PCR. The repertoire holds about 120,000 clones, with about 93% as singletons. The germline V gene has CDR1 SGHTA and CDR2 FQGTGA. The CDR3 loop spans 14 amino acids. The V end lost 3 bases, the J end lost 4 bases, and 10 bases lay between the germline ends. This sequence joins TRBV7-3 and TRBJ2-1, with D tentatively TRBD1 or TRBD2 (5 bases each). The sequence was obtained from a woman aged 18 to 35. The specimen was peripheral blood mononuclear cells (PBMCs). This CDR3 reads CASSFPGAYNEQFF. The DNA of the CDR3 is TGTGCCAGCAGCTTCCCCGGGGCGTACAATGAGCAGTTCTTC.